The sequence of this T cell receptor beta chain was determined in a study of blood T cells in healthy people across ages. Study-level points and caveats: CMV status of donors was unknown, possibly confounding expanded clonotype changes. In older individuals, TCR beta diversity per million T cells was lower, falling roughly linearly with age. It was the long-lived donors that had more naive CD4+ cells and higher diversity than aged donors.

The authors isolated at least 6.5 million PBMCs per sample. This clonotype was detected once. Antigen unknown. The use of a sample-barcoded 5' primer and a J-beta primer mix characterized a second PCR of roughly 7 to 12 cycles. Each CDR3 protein is one row after TCRdb ran MiXCR on the 5' RACE reads. The sample records hundreds of thousands of distinct CDR3 sequences, 25% to 35% being singletons. This TCR came from a woman of 80 years or more in good health. Sequencing used blood.

The CDR3 sequence is CASSFRDNNEQYF. The CDR3 bases are TGTGCCAGCAGTTTCCGGGACAACAATGAGCAGTACTTC. V usage is TRBV6-6 and J usage is TRBJ2-1, with TRBD1 as a possible D gene (6 bases). The J call is doubtful: the DNA matches TRBJ2-7 better. This CDR3 is 13 amino acids long. Germline CDR1 and CDR2: MNHNY and SVGAGI (reference sequence).